This entry lists 14 T cell receptor beta chains sequenced from one sample in a study of cytomegalovirus exposure and HLA in healthy donors. TCRdb keeps only in-frame clones here, not all; method: immunoSEQ multiplex PCR. Of more than 95,000 clones in the sample, about 90% are singletons; the top ten hold 1.5% to 2%. The sequencing sample was made of PBMCs. These receptors all come from a woman aged 18-29 years in good health and CMV-seronegative.

This chain connects TRBV30 to TRBJ1-6; D remains unclear. Germline V gene lookup returns CDR1 GTSNPN and CDR2 SVGIG (reference sequence). V was shortened by 0 bases and J by 9 bases, with 9 bases between the two germline ends. The CDR3 length is 13 residues. CDR3: CAWSVGSSSPLHF. The CDR3 region has the DNA TGTGCCTGGAGTGTCGGGTCTAGTTCACCCCTCCACTTT.

This chain connects TRBV11-1 to TRBJ2-5; 9 bases align to TRBD2. CDR3 length: 14 amino acids. Germline lookup yields CDR1 SGHAT and CDR2 FQDESV (reference sequence). V trimming: 6 bases; J trimming: 4 bases; junction bases outside the gene matches: 6. CDR3 region: CASRRGRGGETQYF. The CDR3 nucleotides are TGTGCCAGCAGACGCGGGCGGGGGGGAGAGACCCAGTACTTC.

V and J are TRBV7-2 and TRBJ2-7; TRBD2 is a possible D gene (5 bases). V lost 4 bases and J lost 6, with 13 bases in between. The CDR3 contains 13 residues. CDR1 is SGHTA, CDR2 FQGNSA, per germline. For the CDR3, the DNA is TGTGCCAGCAGCTCCTACCGAGGGATCGAGCAGTACTTC. It is translated as CASSSYRGIEQYF.

The genes are TRBV11-2 and TRBJ1-3; D possibly corresponds to TRBD1 (5 bases). The CDR3 is 16 amino acids. Looked up from germline, CDR1 is SGHAT and CDR2 is FQNNGV. V gave up 5 bases and J gave up 0 bases, with 14 bases separating them. CDR3 in amino acids: CASSRWDLRSGNTIYF. The DNA for the CDR3 is TGTGCCAGCAGCCGATGGGACTTACGCTCTGGAAACACCATATATTTT.

The V gene is TRBV15, the J gene TRBJ1-2, with 7 bases aligning to TRBD1. CDR1 and CDR2 (germline): LNHNV, YYDKDF (reference sequence). Losses at the gene ends were 0 bases for V and 5 bases for J; bases not matched to a gene: 21. The CDR3 is made up of 20 amino acids. Here the CDR3 DNA reads TGTGCCACCAGCAGAGATGACCACCGCGTTAAGGGGGCGGAGGGGTATGGCTACACCTTC. Translated: CATSRDDHRVKGAEGYGYTF.

V and J are TRBV11-3 and TRBJ2-7, with 10 bases lining up with TRBD2. V was pared by 1 base and J by 2 bases, with 5 bases of the junction left unmatched. CDR1 is SGHNT, CDR2 YENEEA, per germline. The CDR3 length is 16 residues. The CDR3 protein is CASSLVGTSVPYEQYF. As DNA, the CDR3 is TGTGCCAGCAGCTTAGTAGGGACTAGCGTTCCCTACGAGCAGTACTTC. The entire variable domain, with the rest obtained from reference TRBV11-3 and TRBJ2-7, is as follows: EAGVVQSPRYKIIEKKQPVAFWCNPISGHNTLYWYLQNLGQGPELLIRYENEEAVDDSQLPKDRFSAERLKGVDSTLKIQPAELGDSAVYLCASSLVGTSVPYEQYFGPGTRLTVT.

V gene TRBV5-6 combines with J gene TRBJ2-2, with 11 nucleotides matching TRBD2. The J segment lost 0 bases and the V segment lost 5 bases, leaving 3 bases of the junction unmatched. Per germline, CDR1 SGHDT and CDR2 YYEEEE. The CDR3 covers 16 residues. DNA of the CDR3: TGTGCCAGCAGATTAGCGGGAGGGCCGAACACCGGGGAGCTGTTTTTT. It yields the protein CASRLAGGPNTGELFF. The full variable domain, in which reference TRBV5-6 and TRBJ2-2 provide the parts outside the CDR3, is DAGVTQSPTHLIKTRGQQVTLRCSPKSGHDTVSWYQQALGQGPQFIFQYYEEEERQRGNFPDRFSGHQFPNYSSELNVNALLLGDSALYLCASRLAGGPNTGELFFGEGSRLTVL.

The CDR3 sequence is CAWSEGQGANSPLHF. CDR3 sequence (DNA): TGTGCCTGGAGTGAAGGGCAGGGGGCTAATTCACCCCTCCACTTT. This chain connects TRBV30 to TRBJ1-6, with TRBD1 identical over 8 bases. The V gene's germline CDR1 is GTSNPN and CDR2 SVGIG (reference sequence). Trimming cost V 1 base and J 6 bases; bases outside gene matches: 5. The CDR3 is made up of 15 amino acids.

The chain recombines TRBV28 with TRBJ1-2; no definite D call. Germline CDR1 is MDHEN and CDR2 is SYDVKM. The CDR3 sequence is 13 residues long. Trimming cost V 5 bases and J 4 bases, with 11 bases left between them. For the CDR3, the DNA is TGTGCCAGCAGTCCCCCCGGGATCTATGGCTACACCTTC. It translates to CASSPPGIYGYTF.

The chain carries TRBV12-5 and TRBJ2-7; D not certain. Per the germline V gene, CDR1 is LGHNT and CDR2 is FRNRAP. V gave up 1 base and J gave up 1 base, with 11 bases separating them. CDR3 length equals 15 residues. The CDR3 sequence: CASGLGHLQSYEQYF. Here the CDR3 DNA reads TGTGCTAGTGGTTTGGGACATCTTCAATCCTACGAGCAGTACTTC.

This sequence joins TRBV4-3 and TRBJ2-7; 10 positions agree with TRBD2. This CDR3 spans 16 amino acids. The V segment lost 4 bases and the J segment 4 bases; nucleotides outside the gene matches: 10. Germline CDR1 LGHNA, CDR2 YSLEER. The CDR3 sequence: CASSPRTGTSEYEQYF. The CDR3 coding sequence is TGCGCCAGCAGCCCTCGAACCGGGACTAGCGAATACGAGCAGTACTTC.

This clone was counted once. The rearrangement uses TRBV30 and TRBJ1-1; TRBD1 agrees at 8 bases. The CDR3 consists of 14 residues. The J segment lost 4 bases and the V segment lost 6 bases, leaving 10 bases of the junction unmatched. CDR1 is GTSNPN and CDR2 is SVGIG in the germline V gene (reference sequence). The CDR3 spells CACQTGARGTEAFF. The CDR3 coding sequence is TGTGCCTGCCAGACAGGGGCCAGGGGCACTGAAGCTTTCTTT.

With regard to this clone: Other nucleotide sequences in the sample specify the same CDR3. This chain connects TRBV5-1 to TRBJ2-3, with a possible D match to TRBD1 (5 bases). The CDR3 sequence is 15 residues long. Per the germline V gene, CDR1 is SGHRS and CDR2 is YFSETQ. V gave up 0 bases and J gave up 1 base, with 9 bases separating them. The CDR3 bases are TGCGCCAGCAGCTTGGCAGGGATCGGCACAGATACGCAGTATTTT. Translation gives CASSLAGIGTDTQYF. Together with reference TRBV5-1 and TRBJ2-3, the CDR3 gives the full variable domain: KAGVTQTPRYLIKTRGQQVTLSCSPISGHRSVSWYQQTPGQGLQFLFEYFSETQRNKGNFPGRFSGRQFSNSRSEMNVSTLELGDSALYLCASSLAGIGTDTQYFGPGTRLTVL.

This clone was detected only a few times. This sequence joins TRBV10-2 and TRBJ2-7, with TRBD2 identical over 8 bases. The CDR3 is 17 amino acids. CDR1 and CDR2 (germline): WSHSY, SAAADI. V trimming: 6 bases; J trimming: 3 bases; junction bases outside the gene matches: 16. CDR3 DNA: TGCGCCAGCAGCGATCACCCCTGGGCGGGGGGTTTCTACGAGCAGTACTTC. This sequence encodes CASSDHPWAGGFYEQYF.